This T cell receptor (beta chain) was identified in a study of T cell responses to AZD1222 COVID-19 vaccine. This clone was seen just once. V lost 6 bases, J lost 8 bases, and 8 bases lay in between. The CDR3 extends over 11 amino acids. CDR1 and CDR2 (germline): LNHDA, SQIVND (reference sequence). Clones were read by immunoSEQ multiplex PCR, and TCRdb kept only the in-frame ones, dropping some. The sample lists 120,000 to 150,000 clones, around nine tenths occurring once. The rearrangement uses TRBV19 and TRBJ1-3; TRBD1 might be the D (6 bases). The sequence was collected from an adult who received the AZD1222 COVID-19 vaccine. The specimen comprised peripheral blood, sampled 28 days after the second AZD1222 dose. The CDR3: CASRQGYTIYF. The CDR3, as DNA: TGTGCCAGTAGACAGGGATACACCATATATTTT.